This section outlines one TCR beta chain sequence together with its context. What it binds is unknown. Trimming removed 5 bases from V and 1 base from J, with 8 bases in between. Germline V gene lookup returns CDR1 SGHVS and CDR2 FNYEAQ. The CDR3 spans 13 residues. The source of the sample is a study of cytomegalovirus exposure and HLA in healthy donors. Study conclusions and caveats: DRB1 had the most TCR associations and HLA-C the fewest, a later analysis found, with rates varying by HLA locus. In an earlier analysis, most TCR beta V segments were productive about 87% or about 30% of the time. The study designated around 150 TCR beta chains cytomegalovirus-associated. Most TCR sequences were uncommon, yet certain public TCRs appeared in many donors.

PCR used 60 Vbeta primers and 13 Jbeta primers. Clones were read by immunoSEQ multiplex PCR, and TCRdb kept only the in-frame ones, dropping some. The data contain 240,000 or so clones, 82% of them seen just once; the ten biggest clones take up over 5%. The sequenced sample consisted of PBMCs. This chain connects TRBV7-6 to TRBJ1-1; D might be TRBD1 (6 bases). This clonotype originated in a woman aged 40 to 50 in good health and CMV-seropositive. CDR3 sequence: CASSRGGNTEAFF. For the CDR3, the DNA is TGTGCCAGCAGCCGAGGGGGGAACACTGAAGCTTTCTTT. Drawing the rest from reference TRBV7-6 and TRBJ1-1, the complete variable domain is GAGVSQSPRYKVTKRGQDVALRCDPISGHVSLYWYRQALGQGPEFLTYFNYEAQQDKSGLPNDRFSAERPEGSISTLTIQRTEQRDSAMYRCASSRGGNTEAFFGQGTRLTVV.